Each of the 28 T cell receptor beta chains below was sequenced from the same sample in a study of cytomegalovirus exposure and HLA in healthy donors. 13 Jbeta primers and 60 Vbeta primers were used for the PCR. Here immunoSEQ multiplex PCR was the method, and the copy in TCRdb shows in-frame clones only, minus some. The table lists fewer than 200,000 clones, approximately 80% of them singletons, with 0.5% in the top ten. The sample comprised PBMCs. The receptors were gathered from a woman aged 45 to 65 in good health and CMV-seronegative.

Turning to this clone: Germline is not matched at one junction end, which may reflect a read error. The chain is built from TRBV7-7 and TRBJ2-5; the D is unclear. The germline V gene encodes CDR1 SSHAT and CDR2 FNYEAQ (reference sequence). This CDR3 spans 14 amino acids. CDR3 sequence reads: CASSRSSTQETQYF. In DNA, the CDR3 is TGTGCTAGCAGCCGTTCTTCTACCCAAGAGACCCAGTACTTC.

The chain carries TRBV10-2 and TRBJ2-1; TRBD1 agrees at 10 bases. Losses at the gene ends were 5 bases for V and 8 bases for J; bases not matched to a gene: 6. CDR1 is WSHSY and CDR2 is SAAADI in the germline V gene. The CDR3 is made up of 14 amino acids. CDR3 in DNA: TGCGCCAGCAGTAGGAGACAGGGGGCGTATGAGCAGTTCTTC. As protein: CASSRRQGAYEQFF.

This clone was seen a handful of times. This sequence joins TRBV5-1 and TRBJ2-1, with 10 bases identical to TRBD2. The V and J ends lost 6 bases and 1 base, in that order; junction bases with no gene match: 4. This CDR3 contains 15 residues. CDR1 SGHRS and CDR2 YFSETQ come from the germline V gene. The CDR3 loop is CASTRTSGSYNEQFF. The CDR3 DNA is TGCGCCAGCACAAGGACTAGCGGTTCCTACAATGAGCAGTTCTTC.

The rearrangement links TRBV19 to TRBJ2-3, with 11 bases matching TRBD2. The J segment lost 8 bases and the V segment lost 4 bases, leaving 8 bases of the junction unmatched. The CDR3 is 15 residues long. Germline V gene data show CDR1 as LNHDA and CDR2 as SQIVND (reference sequence). The CDR3 protein is CASSTSGTSGTTQYF. CDR3 coding DNA: TGTGCCAGTAGTACATCCGGGACTAGCGGAACTACGCAGTATTTT.

The chain carries TRBV27 and TRBJ2-1; 9 nucleotides agree with TRBD2. CDR1 is MNHEY, CDR2 SMNVEV, per germline (reference sequence). The CDR3 has 14 amino acids. The V and J ends lost 7 bases and 6 bases, in that order; junction bases with no gene match: 7. CDR3 DNA sequence: TGTGCCAGCACCCGAGCGGGAGGAGGCAATGAGCAGTTCTTC. Amino acid sequence: CASTRAGGGNEQFF.

The J gene is TRBJ1-5, the V gene TRBV19; a possible D gene is TRBD1 (5 bases). This CDR3 is 14 amino acids long. Germline V gives CDR1 LNHDA, CDR2 SQIVND (reference sequence). Trimming took 3 bases from V and 4 from J, leaving 10 bases between them. The CDR3 nucleotides read TGTGCCAGTAGTATGCGACAGCTAAATCAGCCCCAGCATTTT. This codes for CASSMRQLNQPQHF.

The rearrangement links TRBV15 to TRBJ1-5; no definite D call. CDR1 is LNHNV and CDR2 is YYDKDF in the germline V gene (reference sequence). The CDR3 totals 13 residues. V lost 1 base to trimming and J lost 9 bases, with 10 bases between them. The CDR3 coding sequence is TGTGCCACCAGCAGAGCCGGAGACCGGCCCCAGCATTTT. It codes for CATSRAGDRPQHF.

The gene calls are TRBV15 and TRBJ1-2, with D possibly being TRBD1 (6 bases). Germline V lookup: CDR1 LNHNV, CDR2 YYDKDF (reference sequence). The CDR3 contains 21 residues. Trimming shortened V by 2 bases and J by 0 bases, and 28 bases separated the two germline ends. Written as DNA, the CDR3 is TGTGCCACCAGCAGACATACTTTCTGGACAGAGGGGCCCGAAGCTAACTATGGCTACACCTTC. It codes for CATSRHTFWTEGPEANYGYTF.

The genes are TRBV5-8 and TRBJ1-1; a possible D gene is TRBD1 (5 bases). V shed 1 base and J shed 1 base, with 14 bases lying between them. The germline V gene has CDR1 SGHTS and CDR2 YDEGEE. The CDR3 is 16 residues long. The CDR3 reads CASSLRMGGSNTEAFF. The CDR3, as DNA: TGTGCCAGCAGCTTGAGAATGGGGGGGTCGAACACTGAAGCTTTCTTT. The entire variable domain, with the rest obtained from reference TRBV5-8 and TRBJ1-1, is as follows: EAGVTQSPTHLIKTRGQQATLRCSPISGHTSVYWYQQALGLGLQFLLWYDEGEERNRGNFPPRFSGRQFPNYSSELNVNALELEDSALYLCASSLRMGGSNTEAFFGQGTRLTVV.

This chain uses TRBV28 with TRBJ2-1; TRBD2 agrees at 8 bases. This CDR3 has 16 amino acids. The V gene end was trimmed by 3 bases and the J gene end by 4 bases; junction bases not matched to a gene: 8. Per the germline V gene, CDR1 is MDHEN and CDR2 is SYDVKM. CDR3 loop: CASSLRASGWYNEQFF. CDR3 coding DNA: TGTGCCAGCAGTTTGAGGGCTAGCGGGTGGTACAATGAGCAGTTCTTC.

The chain has TRBV5-4 and TRBJ2-6; D ambiguous. Germline V gene sequence: CDR1 SGHNT, CDR2 YYREEE (reference sequence). Deletions cut 0 bases from V and 0 bases from J, with 4 bases between. The CDR3 contains 15 residues. The CDR3 sequence: CASSLAGSGANVLTF. CDR3 coding DNA: TGTGCCAGCAGCTTGGCGGGCTCTGGGGCCAACGTCCTGACTTTC.

The V gene is TRBV5-4, the J gene TRBJ1-5; the D gene is possibly TRBD1 (5 bases). This CDR3 contains 14 residues. Germline V lookup: CDR1 SGHNT, CDR2 YYREEE (reference sequence). Trimming cost V 2 bases and J 6 bases, with 12 bases left between them. The CDR3 coding sequence is TGTGCCAGCAGCTTCCGGGACTCAGGTCAGCCCCAGCATTTT. This sequence encodes CASSFRDSGQPQHF.

The chain joins TRBV28 to TRBJ2-1; 10 bases are a match to TRBD1. This CDR3 is built from 16 residues. The V gene's germline CDR1 is MDHEN and CDR2 SYDVKM. Trimming took 5 bases from V and 4 from J; bases not matched to a gene: 8. The CDR3 DNA follows: TGTGCCAGCAGTCCCACTCCGGGACAGGGGTACAATGAGCAGTTCTTC. Protein sequence: CASSPTPGQGYNEQFF. Complete variable domain (other parts from reference TRBV28 and TRBJ2-1): DVKVTQSSRYLVKRTGEKVFLECVQDMDHENMFWYRQDPGLGLRLIYFSYDVKMKEKGDIPEGYSVSREKKERFSLILESASTNQTSMYLCASSPTPGQGYNEQFFGPGTRLTVL.

A word on this clone: This same CDR3 is encoded by further DNA sequences in the sample. The chain carries TRBV27 and TRBJ1-2, with D maybe TRBD1 (5 bases). The CDR3 length is 12 residues. V lost 8 bases, J lost 4 bases, and 11 bases lay in between. Germline loops: CDR1 MNHEY, CDR2 SMNVEV (reference sequence). CDR3 in DNA: TGTGCCAGCTCCACCGGGGGCTATGGCTACACCTTC. The encoded protein is CASSTGGYGYTF.

The V and J genes are TRBV6-5 and TRBJ2-3; 7 bases line up with TRBD2. Trimming took 8 bases from V and 0 from J; bases not matched to a gene: 5. Germline V gene lookup returns CDR1 MNHEY and CDR2 SVGAGI. The CDR3 runs 14 residues. CDR3 bases: TGTGCCAGCCGGAGCGGGATTAGCACAGATACGCAGTATTTT. It translates to CASRSGISTDTQYF.

The chain carries TRBV11-2 and TRBJ1-1; TRBD1 aligns across 7 bases. Trimming took 2 bases from V and 0 from J; bases not matched to a gene: 9. CDR1 SGHAT and CDR2 FQNNGV come from the germline V gene. The length of the CDR3 is 17 residues. The CDR3 sequence: CASSLWDSQRMNTEAFF. In DNA form, the CDR3 reads TGTGCCAGCAGCTTATGGGACAGCCAGAGAATGAACACTGAAGCTTTCTTT.

The chain uses TRBV7-9 and TRBJ2-7; possible D gene TRBD2, 6 bases. This CDR3 region has 14 residues. Trimming cost V 0 bases and J 1 base, with 7 bases left between them. The germline V gene encodes CDR1 SEHNR and CDR2 FQNEAQ (reference sequence). In DNA, the CDR3 is TGTGCCAGCAGCTTAGCGCGGGGTTCCTACGAGCAGTACTTC. It translates to CASSLARGSYEQYF.

This sequence joins TRBV19 and TRBJ1-1; D not certain. V lost 4 bases to trimming and J lost 1 base, with 7 bases between them. CDR3 length: 13 amino acids. CDR1 and CDR2 from the germline V gene are LNHDA and SQIVND (reference sequence). The CDR3 protein is CASSSGTNTEAFF. The CDR3 coding sequence is TGTGCCAGTAGTAGCGGCACGAACACTGAAGCTTTCTTT.

V gene TRBV29-1 combines with J gene TRBJ1-3; the D gene is possibly TRBD1 (5 bases). This CDR3 has 13 residues. Germline assignment: CDR1 SQVTM and CDR2 ANQGSEA. V lost 7 bases to trimming and J lost 1 base, with 11 bases between them. The DNA for the CDR3 is TGCAGCGCCGGGTCAGGGTCTGGAAACACCATATATTTT. Its protein is CSAGSGSGNTIYF.

The chain employs TRBV19 and TRBJ1-1; tentatively, D is TRBD1 (5 bases). With 6 bases removed from V and 4 bases from J, the gap between germline ends came to 15 bases. Germline loops: CDR1 LNHDA, CDR2 SQIVND (reference sequence). CDR3 length: 14 amino acids. DNA for the CDR3: TGTGCCAGTAGACGCGACATGGGGGGCACTGAAGCTTTCTTT. Translation: CASRRDMGGTEAFF.

The chain is built from TRBV27 and TRBJ2-5, with D unclear. V was cut by 8 bases and J by 2 bases, with 9 bases left in between. In germline, CDR1 is MNHEY, CDR2 SMNVEV (reference sequence). This CDR3 comprises 12 residues. CDR3 bases: TGTGCCAGCGCGACTTCTCAAGAGACCCAGTACTTC. This translates into CASATSQETQYF.

The gene calls are TRBV30 and TRBJ1-4, with D perhaps TRBD1 (5 bases). The CDR3 contains 15 residues. V was cut by 0 bases and J by 5 bases, with 13 bases left in between. Germline lookup yields CDR1 GTSNPN and CDR2 SVGIG (reference sequence). CDR3 protein: CAWSVKGLSNEKLFF. As DNA, the CDR3 is TGTGCCTGGAGTGTAAAGGGGCTATCAAATGAAAAACTGTTTTTT.

The rearrangement uses TRBV7-9 and TRBJ1-2, with D possibly TRBD1 on 5 matching bases. This CDR3 spans 14 amino acids. Germline V gives CDR1 SEHNR, CDR2 FQNEAQ (reference sequence). The V and J ends lost 1 base and 5 bases respectively, with 11 bases between them. DNA for the CDR3: TGTGCCAGCAGCTTAGATGTCCCAGGGTATGGCTACACCTTC. Amino acids: CASSLDVPGYGYTF.

This clone was recorded once. The chain links TRBV18 to TRBJ2-7; 8 bases are a match to TRBD1. The CDR3 is made up of 15 amino acids. After removal of 6 bases from V and 1 base from J, the junction contained 8 bases not matched to a gene. CDR1 is KGHSH and CDR2 is LQKENI in the germline V gene. As DNA, the CDR3 is TGTGCCAGCTCCATCGCCGGGACAGGTTCCTACGAGCAGTACTTC. As protein: CASSIAGTGSYEQYF.

V gene TRBV7-8 combines with J gene TRBJ2-7; 8 bases agree with TRBD1. This CDR3 contains 14 residues. The V gene end was trimmed by 5 bases and the J gene end by 4 bases; junction bases not matched to a gene: 7. Per the germline V gene, CDR1 is SGHVS and CDR2 is FQNEAQ. The CDR3 sequence: CASSPRQGPYEQYF. The CDR3 bases are TGTGCCAGCAGCCCCCGACAGGGGCCATACGAGCAGTACTTC.

The gene calls are TRBV11-2 and TRBJ2-1; TRBD2 aligns across 11 bases. The V segment lost 0 bases and the J segment 9 bases; nucleotides outside the gene matches: 4. CDR1 SGHAT and CDR2 FQNNGV come from the germline V gene. The CDR3 extends over 15 amino acids. The CDR3 sequence is CASSLEPSGRSEQFF. The CDR3 DNA is TGTGCCAGCAGCTTAGAGCCTAGCGGGAGGTCTGAGCAGTTCTTC.

The chain is built from TRBV14 and TRBJ1-1, with 7 bases aligning to TRBD1. Germline trimming cut 5 bases from V and 3 bases from J; bases unmatched to any gene: 3. The CDR3 contains 13 residues. CDR1 SGHDN and CDR2 FVKESK come from the germline V gene. The CDR3 DNA is TGTGCCAGCAGCATTGGGACAGACACTGAAGCTTTCTTT. It encodes CASSIGTDTEAFF.

The rearrangement joins TRBV19 to TRBJ1-1; 8 positions match TRBD1. Germline assignment: CDR1 LNHDA and CDR2 SQIVND (reference sequence). The CDR3 covers 15 residues. The J segment lost 0 bases and the V segment lost 4 bases, leaving 4 bases of the junction unmatched. The CDR3 nucleotides read TGTGCCAGTAGTACGACAGGGGCCATGAACACTGAAGCTTTCTTT. Translated, it gives CASSTTGAMNTEAFF. Full variable domain (missing parts from reference TRBV19 and TRBJ1-1): DGGITQSPKYLFRKEGQNVTLSCEQNLNHDAMYWYRQDPGQGLRLIYYSQIVNDFQKGDIAEGYSVSREKKESFPLTVTSAQKNPTAFYLCASSTTGAMNTEAFFGQGTRLTVV.